This T cell receptor (beta chain) appears in the sequencing data of a study of blood T cells in healthy people across ages. The study, taken as a whole, reports: Considered underestimates were the diversity estimates obtained from one million T cells. Getting older went along with TCR beta diversity per million T cells dropping roughly linearly.

The second PCR ran roughly 6 to 11 cycles with a sample-barcoded 5' primer and J-beta primers. Every cDNA molecule bore a tag from a template-switch adaptor containing 12 random nucleotides. TCRdb ran MiXCR on the 5' RACE reads and lists one entry per CDR3 protein. The sample carries just under 900,000 distinct CDR3 sequences, 25% to 35% recorded once. Trimming left V 7 bases short and J 5 bases short, with 18 bases between. The germline V gene encodes CDR1 MDHEN and CDR2 SYDVKM. The CDR3 runs 14 residues. On this clonotype: Its target is unknown.

The sequencing sample was made of blood. V usage is TRBV28 and J usage is TRBJ2-7; D could derive from TRBD1 or TRBD2 (5 bases each). This TCR was sampled from a woman at least 80 years old in good health. CDR3 DNA sequence: TGTGCCAGCACCCCTTGGGGGTCAGGGCACGAGCAGTACTTC. Translating gives CASTPWGSGHEQYF.